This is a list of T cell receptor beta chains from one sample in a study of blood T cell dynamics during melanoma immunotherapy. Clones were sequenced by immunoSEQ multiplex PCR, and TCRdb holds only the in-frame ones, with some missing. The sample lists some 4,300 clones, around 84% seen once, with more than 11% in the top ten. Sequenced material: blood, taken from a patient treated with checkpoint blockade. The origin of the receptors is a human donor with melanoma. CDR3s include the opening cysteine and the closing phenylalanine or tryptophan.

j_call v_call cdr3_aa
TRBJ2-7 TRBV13 CASSLGYYEQYF
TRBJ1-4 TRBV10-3 CAISEQGNENEKLFF
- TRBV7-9 CASSLLGREGELYEQYF
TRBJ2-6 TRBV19 CASTLGPGANVLTF
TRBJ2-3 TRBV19 CASSMYDTQYF
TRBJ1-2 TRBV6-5 CASSYSRTGGGYGYTF
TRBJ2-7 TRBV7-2 CASSLAGAGTVYEQYF
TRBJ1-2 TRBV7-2 CASSSGRGPGGYTF
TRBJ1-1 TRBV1 CTSSLSRGPWSEAFF
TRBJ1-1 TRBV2 CASSEQGVTEAFF
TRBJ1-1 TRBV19 CASKRGSMNTEAFF
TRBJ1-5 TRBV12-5 CASGLVVTGRNQPQHF
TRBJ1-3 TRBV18 CASSPRGDGNTIYF
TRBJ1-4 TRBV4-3 CASSQVGRGRTNEKLFF
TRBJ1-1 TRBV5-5 CASSQTSGAAEAFF
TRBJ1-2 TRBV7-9 CASSLSGSYGYTF
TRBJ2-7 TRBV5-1 CASSLAILAGTSYEQYF
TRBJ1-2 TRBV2 CASDRDRGLNGYTF
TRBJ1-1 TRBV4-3 CASSLGQGVTEAFF
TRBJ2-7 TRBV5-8 CASSPGQVVYEQYF
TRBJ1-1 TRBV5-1 CASSLEQPNTEAFF
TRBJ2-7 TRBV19 CASSIEGHTAYEQYF
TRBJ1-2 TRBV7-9 CASSQQAGTGEVGGYTF
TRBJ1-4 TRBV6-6 CASSYRGLNEKLFF
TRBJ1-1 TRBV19 CASSIRRGLNTEAFF
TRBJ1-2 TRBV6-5 CASSQGNSNYGYTF
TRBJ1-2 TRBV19 CASRSGVLNYGYTF
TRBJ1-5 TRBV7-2 CASSTRTVGANQPQHF